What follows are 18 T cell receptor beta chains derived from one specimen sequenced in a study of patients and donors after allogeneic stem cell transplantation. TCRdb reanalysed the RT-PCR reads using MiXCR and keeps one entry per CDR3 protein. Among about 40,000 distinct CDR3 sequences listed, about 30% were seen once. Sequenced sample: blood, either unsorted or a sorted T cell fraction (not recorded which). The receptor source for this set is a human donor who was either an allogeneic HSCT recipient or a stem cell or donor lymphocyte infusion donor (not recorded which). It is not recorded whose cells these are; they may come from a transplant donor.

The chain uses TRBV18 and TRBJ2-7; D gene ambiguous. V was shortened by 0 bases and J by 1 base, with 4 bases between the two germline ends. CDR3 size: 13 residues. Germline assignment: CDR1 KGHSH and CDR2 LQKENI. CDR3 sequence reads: CASSPPGSYEQYF. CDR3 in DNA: TGTGCCAGCTCACCACCGGGATCCTACGAGCAGTACTTC.

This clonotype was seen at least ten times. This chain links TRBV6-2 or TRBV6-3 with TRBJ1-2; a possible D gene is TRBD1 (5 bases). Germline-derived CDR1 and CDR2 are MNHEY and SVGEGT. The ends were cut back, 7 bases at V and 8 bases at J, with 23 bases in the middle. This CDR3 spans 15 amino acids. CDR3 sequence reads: CASTKPSGALYGYTF. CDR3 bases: TGTGCCAGCACCAAACCAAGTGGGGCTCTCTACGGCTACACCTTC.

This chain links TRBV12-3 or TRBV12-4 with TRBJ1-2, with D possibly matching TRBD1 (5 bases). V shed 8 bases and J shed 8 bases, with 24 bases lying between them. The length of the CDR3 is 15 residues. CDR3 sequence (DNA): TGTGCCAGCCACCCCTCAGAGAAAAAGGGGCGCGGCTACACCTTC. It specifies CASHPSEKKGRGYTF.

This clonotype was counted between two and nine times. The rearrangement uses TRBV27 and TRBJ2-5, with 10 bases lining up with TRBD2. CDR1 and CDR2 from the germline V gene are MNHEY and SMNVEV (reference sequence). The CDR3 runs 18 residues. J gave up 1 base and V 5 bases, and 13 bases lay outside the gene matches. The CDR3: CASSRVVLAGHPQETQYF. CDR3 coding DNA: TGTGCCAGCAGTCGGGTTGTACTAGCGGGGCACCCCCAAGAGACCCAGTACTTC.

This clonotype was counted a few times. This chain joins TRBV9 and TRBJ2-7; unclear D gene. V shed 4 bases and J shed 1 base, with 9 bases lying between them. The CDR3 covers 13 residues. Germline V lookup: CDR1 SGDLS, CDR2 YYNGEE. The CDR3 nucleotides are TGTGCCAGCAGCATTTTCCCATCCTACGAGCAGTACTTC. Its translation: CASSIFPSYEQYF. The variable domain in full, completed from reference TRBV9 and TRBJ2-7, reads DSGVTQTPKHLITATGQRVTLRCSPRSGDLSVYWYQQSLDQGLQFLIQYYNGEERAKGNILERFSAQQFPDLHSELNLSSLELGDSALYFCASSIFPSYEQYFGPGTRLTVT.

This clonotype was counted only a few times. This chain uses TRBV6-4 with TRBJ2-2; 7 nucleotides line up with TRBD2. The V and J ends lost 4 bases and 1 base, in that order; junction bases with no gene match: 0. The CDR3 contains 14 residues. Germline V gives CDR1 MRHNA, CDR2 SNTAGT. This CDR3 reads CASSASGNTGELFF. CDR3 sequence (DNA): TGTGCCAGCAGTGCTAGCGGGAACACCGGGGAGCTGTTTTTT.

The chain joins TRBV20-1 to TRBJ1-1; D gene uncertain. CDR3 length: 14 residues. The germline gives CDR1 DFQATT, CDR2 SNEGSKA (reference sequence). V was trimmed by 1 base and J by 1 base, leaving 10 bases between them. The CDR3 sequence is CSARAEGPNTEAFF. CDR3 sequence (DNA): TGCAGTGCTAGAGCCGAGGGCCCGAACACTGAAGCTTTCTTT.

CDR3 sequence: CSVDRDRRAEAFF. CDR3 DNA sequence: TGCAGCGTAGACCGGGACAGGAGGGCTGAAGCTTTCTTT. The gene calls are TRBV29-1 and TRBJ1-1; 8 bases line up with TRBD1. The CDR3 is 13 amino acids. In germline, CDR1 is SQVTM, CDR2 ANQGSEA. Trimming took 6 bases from V and 6 from J; bases not matched to a gene: 9. Combining the CDR3 with reference TRBV29-1 and TRBJ1-1 gives the whole variable domain SAVISQKPSRDICQRGTSLTIQCQVDSQVTMMFWYRQQPGQSLTLIATANQGSEATYESGFVIDKFPISRPNLTFSTLTVSNMSPEDSSIYLCSVDRDRRAEAFFGQGTRLTVV.

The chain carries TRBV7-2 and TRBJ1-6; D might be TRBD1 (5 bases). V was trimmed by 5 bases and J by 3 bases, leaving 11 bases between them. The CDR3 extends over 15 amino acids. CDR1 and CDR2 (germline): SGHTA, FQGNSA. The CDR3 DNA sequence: TGTGCCAGCAGCCAAGCCGGACACTATAATTCACCCCTCCACTTT. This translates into CASSQAGHYNSPLHF. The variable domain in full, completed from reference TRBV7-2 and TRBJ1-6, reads GAGVSQSPSNKVTEKGKDVELRCDPISGHTALYWYRQSLGQGLEFLIYFQGNSAPDKSGLPSDRFSAERTGGSVSTLTIQRTQQEDSAVYLCASSQAGHYNSPLHFGNGTRLTVT.

In nucleotides, the CDR3 is TGTGCCAGCAGCTTAGATCGACTAGCGGGAAGCACAGATACGCAGTATTTT. Translated: CASSLDRLAGSTDTQYF. The V and J genes are TRBV7-2 and TRBJ2-3; 11 bases line up with TRBD2. Looked up from germline, CDR1 is SGHTA and CDR2 is FQGNSA. Trimming removed 1 base from V and 0 bases from J; junction bases left unmatched: 3. There are 17 residues in the CDR3.

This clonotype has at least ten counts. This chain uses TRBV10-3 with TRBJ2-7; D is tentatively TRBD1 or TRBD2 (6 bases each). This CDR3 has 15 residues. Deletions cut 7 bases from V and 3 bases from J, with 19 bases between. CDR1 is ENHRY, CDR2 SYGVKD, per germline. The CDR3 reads CAITSGTGRSYEQYF. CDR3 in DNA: TGTGCCATCACATCGGGAACAGGGAGGAGCTACGAGCAGTACTTC.

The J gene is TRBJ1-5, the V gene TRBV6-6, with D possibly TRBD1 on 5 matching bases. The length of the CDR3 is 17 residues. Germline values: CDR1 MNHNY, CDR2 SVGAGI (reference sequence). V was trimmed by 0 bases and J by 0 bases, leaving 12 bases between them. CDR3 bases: TGTGCCAGCAGTTACTCGACCGGGGCCTATAGCAATCAGCCCCAGCATTTT. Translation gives CASSYSTGAYSNQPQHF.

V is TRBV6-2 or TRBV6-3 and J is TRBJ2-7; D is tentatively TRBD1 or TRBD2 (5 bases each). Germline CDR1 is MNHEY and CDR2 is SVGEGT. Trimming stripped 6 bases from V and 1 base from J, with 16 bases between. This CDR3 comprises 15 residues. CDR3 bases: TGTGCCAGCAGCCGACCAAGAGGGGAGTCCTACGAGCAGTACTTC. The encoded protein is CASSRPRGESYEQYF.

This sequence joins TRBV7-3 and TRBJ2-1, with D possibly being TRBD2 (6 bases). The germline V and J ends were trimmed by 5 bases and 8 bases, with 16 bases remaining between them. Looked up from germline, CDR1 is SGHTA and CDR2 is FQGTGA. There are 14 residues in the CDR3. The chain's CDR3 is CASSPRAGSDEQFF. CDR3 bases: TGTGCCAGCAGCCCCAGAGCCGGGAGTGATGAGCAGTTCTTC. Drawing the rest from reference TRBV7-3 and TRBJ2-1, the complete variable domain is GAGVSQTPSNKVTEKGKYVELRCDPISGHTALYWYRQSLGQGPEFLIYFQGTGAADDSGLPNDRFFAVRPEGSVSTLKIQRTERGDSAVYLCASSPRAGSDEQFFGPGTRLTVL.

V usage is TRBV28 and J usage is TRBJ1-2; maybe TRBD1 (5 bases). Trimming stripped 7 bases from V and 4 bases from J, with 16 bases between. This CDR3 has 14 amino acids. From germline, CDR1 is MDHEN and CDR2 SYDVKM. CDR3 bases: TGTGCCAGCACTCCCCACGGGGCGGCCTATGGCTACACCTTC. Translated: CASTPHGAAYGYTF.

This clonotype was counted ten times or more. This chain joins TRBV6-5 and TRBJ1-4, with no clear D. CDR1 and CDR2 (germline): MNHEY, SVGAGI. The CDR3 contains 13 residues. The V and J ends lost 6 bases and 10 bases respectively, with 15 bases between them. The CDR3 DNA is TGTGCCAGCAGGCGCCTTTTACACCGAAAACTGTTTTTT. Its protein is CASRRLLHRKLFF.

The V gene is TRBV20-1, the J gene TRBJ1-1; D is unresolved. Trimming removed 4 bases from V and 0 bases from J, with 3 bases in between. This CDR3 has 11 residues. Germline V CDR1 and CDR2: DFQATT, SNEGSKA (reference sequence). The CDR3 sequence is CSATMNTEAFF. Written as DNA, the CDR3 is TGCAGTGCTACTATGAACACTGAAGCTTTCTTT.

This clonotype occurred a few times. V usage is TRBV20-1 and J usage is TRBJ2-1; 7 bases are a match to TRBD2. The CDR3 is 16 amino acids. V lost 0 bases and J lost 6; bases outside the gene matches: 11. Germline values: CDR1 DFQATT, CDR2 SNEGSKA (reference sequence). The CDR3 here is CSARDLPGGSGNEQFF. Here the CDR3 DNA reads TGCAGTGCTAGAGATCTCCCGGGAGGCTCCGGCAATGAGCAGTTCTTC.